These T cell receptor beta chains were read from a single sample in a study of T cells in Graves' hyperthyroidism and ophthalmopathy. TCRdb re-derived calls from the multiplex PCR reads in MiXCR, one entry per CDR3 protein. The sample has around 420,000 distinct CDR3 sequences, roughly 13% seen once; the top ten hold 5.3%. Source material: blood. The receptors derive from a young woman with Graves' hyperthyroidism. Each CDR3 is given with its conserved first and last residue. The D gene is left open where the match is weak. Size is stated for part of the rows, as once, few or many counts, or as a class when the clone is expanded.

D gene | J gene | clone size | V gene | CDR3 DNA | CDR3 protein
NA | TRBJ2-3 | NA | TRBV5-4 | TGTGCCAGCAGCTTTTTTGGGACTACAGATACGCAGTATTTT | CASSFFGTTDTQYF
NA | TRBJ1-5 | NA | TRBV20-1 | TGCAGTGCTAAACTACAGACGCAGCCCCAGCATTTT | CSAKLQTQPQHF
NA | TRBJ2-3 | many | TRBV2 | TGTGCCAGCCTACTAGCTGGAGGCACAGATACGCAGTATTTT | CASLLAGGTDTQYF
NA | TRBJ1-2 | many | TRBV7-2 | TGTGCCAGCAGCTTAGCGGGGAGCCAGGATGCCATCTATGGCTACACCTTC | CASSLAGSQDAIYGYTF
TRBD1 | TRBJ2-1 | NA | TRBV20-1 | TGCAGTACCTTGACAGGGGGCAATGAGCAGTTCTTC | CSTLTGGNEQFF
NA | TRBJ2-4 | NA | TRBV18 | TGTGCCAGCTCACCACCTCCCGCCAAAAACATTCAGTACTTC | CASSPPPAKNIQYF
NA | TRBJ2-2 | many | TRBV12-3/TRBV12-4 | TGTGCCAGCAGTAGCGGAGCCGGGGAGCTGTTTTTT | CASSSGAGELFF
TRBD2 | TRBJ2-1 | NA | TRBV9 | TGTGCCAGCAGCGTAGCATTGGGACTAGCGGTCGGGGGGGTTTACAATGAGCAGTTCTTC | CASSVALGLAVGGVYNEQFF
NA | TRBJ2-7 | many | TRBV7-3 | TGTGCCAGCAGATTAAGGGGATACTACGAGCAGTACTTC | CASRLRGYYEQYF
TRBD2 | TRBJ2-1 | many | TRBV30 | TGTGCCTGGAGGCTTAGACCGGGACTAGCGGGCCACAATGAGCAGTTCTTC | CAWRLRPGLAGHNEQFF
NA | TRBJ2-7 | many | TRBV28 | TGTGCCAGCAGAACAGCAACTTCCTACGAGCAGTACTTC | CASRTATSYEQYF
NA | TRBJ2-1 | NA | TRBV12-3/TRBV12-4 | TGTGCCAGCAGTCCGACCAGAGCTAGGTTATCCTACAATGAGCGGTTCTTC | CASSPTRARLSYNERFF
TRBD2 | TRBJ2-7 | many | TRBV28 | TGTGCCAGCAGTTTATCAGCGGGACCCTCCTACGAGCAGTACTTC | CASSLSAGPSYEQYF
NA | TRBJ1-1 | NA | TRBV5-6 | TGTGCCAGCAGCGGTGTGGGCCCCACGGCTGAAGCTTTCTTT | CASSGVGPTAEAFF
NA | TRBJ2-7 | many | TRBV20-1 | TGCAGTGCTGAACCTGCCCCCCGCTCGACGGCGGCCGAGCAGTACTTC | CSAEPAPRSTAAEQYF
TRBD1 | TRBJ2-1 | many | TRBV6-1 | TGTGCCAGCAGACCCGGGACAGGGCGCGACAATGAGCAGTTCTTC | CASRPGTGRDNEQFF
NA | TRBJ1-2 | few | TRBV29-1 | TGCAGCGTTGTTGACGAAGCTAACTATGGCTACACCTTC | CSVVDEANYGYTF
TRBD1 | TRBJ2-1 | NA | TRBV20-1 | TGCAGTGCTCCCTCGGACAGGGGATATCTCGATGAGCAGTTCTTC | CSAPSDRGYLDEQFF
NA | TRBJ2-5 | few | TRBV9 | TGTGCCAGCAGCGTCTCTACCGACAGGCGCCAAGAGACCCAGTACTTC | CASSVSTDRRQETQYF
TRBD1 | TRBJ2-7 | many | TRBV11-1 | TGTGCCAGCAGCTTAGCGACAGGGGCGCACTACGAGCAGTACTTC | CASSLATGAHYEQYF